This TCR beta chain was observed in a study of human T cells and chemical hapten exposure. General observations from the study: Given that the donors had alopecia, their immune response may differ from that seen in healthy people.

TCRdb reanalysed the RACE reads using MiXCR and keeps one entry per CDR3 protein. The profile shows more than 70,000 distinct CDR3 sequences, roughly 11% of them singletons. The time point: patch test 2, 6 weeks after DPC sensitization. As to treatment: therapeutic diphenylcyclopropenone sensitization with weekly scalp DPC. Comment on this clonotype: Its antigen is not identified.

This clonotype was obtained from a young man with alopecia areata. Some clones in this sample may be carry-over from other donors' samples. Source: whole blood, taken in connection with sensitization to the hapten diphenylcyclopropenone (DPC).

In DNA, the CDR3 is TGTGCCAGCAGTTGGACAGAGTCCTACGAGCAGTACTTC. This codes for CASSWTESYEQYF. The chain uses TRBV27 and TRBJ2-7, with D tentatively TRBD1 (6 bases). Germline CDR1 and CDR2: MNHEY and SMNVEV (reference sequence). V was clipped by 4 bases and J by 1 base, with 8 bases between them. This CDR3 is 13 amino acids long.